The entry that follows covers one TCR beta chain sequence. As yet, its antigen is unknown. Trimming took 1 base from V and 6 from J, leaving 10 bases between them. CDR1 is MNHNS, CDR2 SASEGT, per germline. There are 14 residues in the CDR3. The repertoire was sequenced with immunoSEQ multiplex PCR; TCRdb's copy has only in-frame clones and lacks some. The sample yields about 450,000 clones, 89% seen once. The data belong to a study of Ad26.COV2.S vaccination and SARS-CoV-2 variants. Study findings and constraints: Spike-specific TCR breadth was greater after Ad26.COV2.S than placebo.

The treatment is: about 20 received Ad26.COV2.S at low or high dose, single or two shots; about 5 received placebo; per-sample allocation not given. Day 63 after the first vaccine or placebo injection was the time point for sampling. This chain joins TRBV6-1 and TRBJ1-5; no firm D call. The TCR originated in a person aged 18-65 years who received the Ad26.COV2.S COVID-19 vaccine or a placebo. This specimen consisted of peripheral blood, obtained in a trial of Ad26.COV2.S vaccine versus placebo. The CDR3 protein is CASSEGQVLQPQHF. The CDR3 nucleotides read TGTGCCAGCAGTGAAGGGCAGGTCCTTCAGCCCCAGCATTTT.